This TCR beta chain was captured by sequencing in a study of response to subunit inactivated influenza vaccine. The V gene lost 4 bases and the J gene lost 2 bases, with 5 bases spanning the gap. The CDR3 loop spans 12 amino acids. This clonotype was observed at least ten times. TCRdb re-derived calls from the RT-PCR reads in MiXCR, one entry per CDR3 protein. The sample carries under 850,000 distinct CDR3 sequences, approximately 17% recorded once. This clonotype was sampled from a man in his fifties who received an inactivated influenza vaccine. Source: PBMCs from blood, taken around 5 days after vaccination. The V gene is TRBV12-3 or TRBV12-4, the J gene TRBJ1-1; D unresolved. CDR3 nucleotides: TGTGCCAGCAGTTGGGGAAACACTGAAGCTTTCTTT. Translating it yields CASSWGNTEAFF.